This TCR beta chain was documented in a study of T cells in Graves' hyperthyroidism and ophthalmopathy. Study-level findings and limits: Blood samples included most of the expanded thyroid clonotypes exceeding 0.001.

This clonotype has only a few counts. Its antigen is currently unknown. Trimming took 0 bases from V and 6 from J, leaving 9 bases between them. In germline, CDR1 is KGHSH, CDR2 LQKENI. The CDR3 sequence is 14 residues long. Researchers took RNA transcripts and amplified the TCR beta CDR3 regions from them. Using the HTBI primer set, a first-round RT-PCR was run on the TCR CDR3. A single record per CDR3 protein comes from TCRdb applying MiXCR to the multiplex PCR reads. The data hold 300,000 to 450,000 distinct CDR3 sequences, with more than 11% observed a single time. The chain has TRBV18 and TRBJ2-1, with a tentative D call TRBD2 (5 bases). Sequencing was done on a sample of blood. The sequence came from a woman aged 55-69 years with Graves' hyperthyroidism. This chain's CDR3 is CASSPPSSGNEQFF. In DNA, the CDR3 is TGTGCCAGCTCACCACCGTCAAGCGGCAATGAGCAGTTCTTC.